This paragraph reports one TCR beta chain. Its antigen is unknown. The record has no base qualities; no much larger clone is one base away. This sample is drawn from a study of cytomegalovirus exposure and HLA in healthy donors (dated by TCRdb to the late 2010s). A note on the overall study: The 666 repertoires of the first cohort and the approximately 130 validation repertoires were produced on the same platform, according to a later analysis. The study was designed to test whether signatures of past pathogen exposure could be identified by cataloging public T cell receptors. High-throughput TCR immunosequencing, statistical association of individual TCRs with disease status, and machine learning were combined to predict cytomegalovirus infection status. In addition to the first cohort of about 650 subjects, a separate validation cohort of approximately 130 different subjects was used. What the research found in general, with its limitations: A total of 164 TCR beta chains were listed by the study as associated with cytomegalovirus. The validation cohort had no HLA typing available for a later analysis, so co-occurrence within that cohort was assessed over all 120 or so repertoires. In vitro tests confirmed that a few of the cytomegalovirus-associated TCR beta chains recognize cytomegalovirus antigens. The classifier was reported to diagnose cytomegalovirus status with high specificity and sensitivity in both the original cohort and the validation cohort. A later analysis found that TCRs clustered in the first cohort also tended to co-occur in the 120 or so validation repertoires, with 94% of cluster scores above 0. It was suggested by the authors that the approach could potentially be generalized to other disease states and immunological phenotypes. Most TCR sequences were observed very rarely across donors, whereas some public TCRs were present in many individuals.

Receptor libraries were prepared by the immunoSEQ multiplex PCR assay. The authors' pipeline ran thus. A statistical classification framework was built to diagnose cytomegalovirus status from the catalog of TCR beta chain sequences. What TCRdb holds here is the immuneACCESS table cut down to in-frame rearrangements. Part of the clones is not present; checked against another copy, under half of the missing clones reflect an unresolved V gene, and the others are unexplained. V, J and clone size are those of that table, while D and trimming were read from the DNA. In this sample the table shows 150,000 to 200,000 clones, around nine tenths of which occur a single time. Together, the top ten hold approximately 2.6% of the sample. CDR1 and CDR2 are read off the germline V gene as ENHRY and SYGVKD. The CDR3 has 17 amino acids, counting the end cysteine and phenylalanine. Only the CDR3 DNA is retained, 51 bases long and in frame from the first base. The V end gives up 0 bases and the J end 5 bases, leaving 6 bases in the junction not matched to a gene.

The donors were included in the validation cohort of roughly 130 subjects, a group kept apart from the roughly 610-subject first cohort. The sequence joins TRBV10-3 to TRBJ1-5, with 11 middle bases fitting TRBD1. The sample was PBMCs. The TCR sequence derives from a man aged 18 to 30 in good health and CMV-seropositive. The CDR3 in this case is CAISESEDRGLYQPQHF. The DNA reads as follows: TGTGCCATCAGTGAGTCGGAGGACAGGGGGCTATATCAGCCCCAGCATTTT.